Following are 27 T cell receptor beta chains from one sample sequenced in a study of blood T cell repertoires in COVID-19. Repertoires were generated with immunoSEQ multiplex PCR, while TCRdb's copy carries only in-frame clones and drops some. The top ten clones hold 8% of a sample with approximately 140,000 clones, approximately 85% of them seen once. The sequenced material came from peripheral blood. Receptor source: a woman aged 55-70 years with COVID-19, enrolled during active disease.

The genes are TRBV5-1 and TRBJ1-1; D possibly corresponds to TRBD1 (5 bases). V lost 8 bases and J 5 bases, leaving 16 bases between the germline ends. In germline, CDR1 is SGHRS, CDR2 YFSETQ. The CDR3 is made up of 13 amino acids. The CDR3 DNA is TGCGCCAGTTCGGATCAGGGTCGGACTGAAGCTTTCTTT. This gives the protein CASSDQGRTEAFF.

CDR3 sequence: CASSQEGFIHYNSPLHF. CDR3 nucleotide sequence: TGCGCCAGCAGCCAAGAGGGCTTCATACACTATAATTCACCCCTCCACTTT. J is TRBJ1-6 and V is TRBV4-3; D call uncertain. This CDR3 contains 17 residues. Germline CDR1 reads LGHNA; CDR2 reads YSLEER. The ends were cut back, 0 bases at V and 3 bases at J, with 12 bases in the middle.

The rearrangement uses TRBV5-1 and TRBJ1-2; perhaps TRBD1 as D (5 bases). The ends were cut back, 3 bases at V and 4 bases at J, with 16 bases in the middle. Germline V CDR1 and CDR2: SGHRS, YFSETQ. CDR3 size: 15 residues. Written as DNA, the CDR3 is TGCGCCAGCAGCTCGGCTAGACAGTCTCTCTATGGCTACACCTTC. This codes for CASSSARQSLYGYTF.

This rearrangement joins TRBV3-1 (or the pseudogene TRBV3-2) to TRBJ2-5; a possible D gene is TRBD1 (6 bases). This CDR3 is 15 amino acids long. The V end was cut by 3 bases, the J end by 2 bases, with 13 bases between. Germline assignment: CDR1 LGHDT and CDR2 YNNKEL (reference sequence). CDR3 bases: TGTGCCAGCAGCCACCAGGGGCAAGCTCAAGAGACCCAGTACTTC. It yields the protein CASSHQGQAQETQYF.

The genes are TRBV19 and TRBJ2-2, with D uncertain. The CDR3 has 14 residues. V lost 3 bases to trimming and J lost 1 base, with 6 bases between them. CDR1 and CDR2 from the germline V gene are LNHDA and SQIVND (reference sequence). Written as DNA, the CDR3 is TGTGCCAGTAGTATTAACAGGAACACCGGGGAGCTGTTTTTT. Translation: CASSINRNTGELFF. The full variable domain, its missing parts supplied by reference TRBV19 and TRBJ2-2, is DGGITQSPKYLFRKEGQNVTLSCEQNLNHDAMYWYRQDPGQGLRLIYYSQIVNDFQKGDIAEGYSVSREKKESFPLTVTSAQKNPTAFYLCASSINRNTGELFFGEGSRLTVL.

The V call is TRBV18, the J call TRBJ1-5, with TRBD1 matching 9 bases. The CDR3 has 16 residues. Germline V gene lookup returns CDR1 KGHSH and CDR2 LQKENI. The V and J ends lost 3 bases and 2 bases, in that order; junction bases with no gene match: 5. The CDR3: CASSPGQGLGNQPQHF. The CDR3 bases are TGTGCCAGCTCACCGGGACAGGGCCTGGGCAATCAGCCCCAGCATTTT.

The J gene is TRBJ2-3, the V gene TRBV4-1; 8 bases align to TRBD2. CDR3 length equals 18 residues. The germline CDR1 and CDR2 sequences are MGHRA and YSYEKL. Unmatched junction bases numbered 17, after V lost 7 bases and J lost 2 bases. For the CDR3, the DNA is TGCGCCAGCACTGGCCCTACGCCCTCGCGGGGGGTCACAGATACGCAGTATTTT. It is translated as CASTGPTPSRGVTDTQYF.

DNA of the CDR3: TGCGCCAGCAGCCACATCGGGGGGTCGAACACCGGGGAGCTGTTTTTT. Encoded protein: CASSHIGGSNTGELFF. This sequence joins TRBV4-1 and TRBJ2-2; 7 bases agree with TRBD2. The CDR3 sequence is 16 residues long. Germline V CDR1 and CDR2: MGHRA, YSYEKL. V was clipped by 3 bases and J by 0 bases; unmatched bases: 4.

The chain uses TRBV7-6 and TRBJ1-1; D might be TRBD1 (5 bases). Germline-derived CDR1 and CDR2 are SGHVS and FNYEAQ. CDR3 length equals 14 residues. The V and J ends lost 1 base and 5 bases respectively, with 11 bases between them. CDR3 sequence (DNA): TGTGCCAGCAGCTTAGGGGGCCGAATAACTGAAGCTTTCTTT. Protein product: CASSLGGRITEAFF.

The chain is built from TRBV4-1 and TRBJ1-1; 9 positions agree with TRBD1. The CDR3 loop spans 15 amino acids. V gave up 3 bases and J gave up 5 bases; unmatched junction bases: 7. CDR1 MGHRA and CDR2 YSYEKL come from the germline V gene. This CDR3 reads CASSQPGTGKTEAFF. CDR3 DNA: TGCGCCAGCAGCCAGCCAGGGACAGGGAAGACTGAAGCTTTCTTT.

There are many counts of this clone. V and J are TRBV7-3 and TRBJ1-1; D gene unclear. CDR3 length equals 19 residues. Trimming removed 5 bases from V and 1 base from J, with 26 bases in between. Germline V lookup: CDR1 SGHTA, CDR2 FQGTGA. The CDR3 DNA is TGTGCCAGCAGCCCGTTTTTCCCAAGAACCCTTCGGGGGAACACTGAAGCTTTCTTT. Translating it yields CASSPFFPRTLRGNTEAFF.

This chain connects TRBV18 to TRBJ2-3; 8 bases are shared with TRBD2. CDR1 and CDR2 (germline): KGHSH, LQKENI. J was trimmed by 5 bases and V by 2 bases; bases with no gene match: 6. CDR3 size: 15 residues. CDR3 region: CASSPSGLELDTQYF. The CDR3 nucleotides are TGTGCCAGCTCACCATCGGGACTAGAGTTAGATACGCAGTATTTT.

The chain couples TRBV5-8 to TRBJ1-5, with D unclear. V dropped 3 bases and J dropped 4 bases, with 14 bases sitting between them. The CDR3 covers 15 residues. CDR1 and CDR2 (germline): SGHTS, YDEGEE. Here the CDR3 reads CASSSSGSVNQPQHF. CDR3 DNA sequence: TGTGCCAGCAGCTCCTCGGGGAGCGTTAATCAGCCCCAGCATTTT.

This clone was recorded a few times. The V gene is TRBV9, the J gene TRBJ2-5; 11 bases align to TRBD2. The germline V gene encodes CDR1 SGDLS and CDR2 YYNGEE. With V trimmed by 1 base and J by 1 base, 6 bases remained unmatched. The CDR3 loop spans 17 amino acids. The CDR3 protein is CASSVSTSGGPQETQYF. The DNA for the CDR3 is TGTGCCAGCAGCGTATCCACTAGCGGGGGCCCCCAAGAGACCCAGTACTTC.

This chain uses TRBV29-1 with TRBJ2-2; 10 nucleotides align to TRBD1. This CDR3 is 16 amino acids long. Looked up from germline, CDR1 is SQVTM and CDR2 is ANQGSEA. Losses at the gene ends were 3 bases for V and 5 bases for J; bases not matched to a gene: 9. CDR3 bases: TGCAGCGTTGACGGTTGGGACAGGGGTGATACCGGGGAGCTGTTTTTT. Amino acids: CSVDGWDRGDTGELFF.

CDR3 coding DNA: TGTGCCAGCAGTGAGTTTAATACAGGGGCAGAAAAACTGTTTTTT. Amino acid sequence: CASSEFNTGAEKLFF. The rearrangement joins TRBV6-1 to TRBJ1-4; 7 bases line up with TRBD1. The germline V gene has CDR1 MNHNS and CDR2 SASEGT. V dropped 3 bases and J dropped 8; count of bases not matched to a gene: 9. The CDR3 sequence is 15 residues long.

V gene TRBV14 combines with J gene TRBJ2-7; D is perhaps TRBD1 (6 bases). Looked up from germline, CDR1 is SGHDN and CDR2 is FVKESK. Trimming left V 1 base short and J 3 bases short, with 13 bases between. The CDR3 totals 15 residues. The CDR3 sequence is CASSQAWTENYEQYF. In DNA, the CDR3 is TGTGCCAGCAGCCAAGCCTGGACAGAAAACTACGAGCAGTACTTC.

The chain uses TRBV5-1 and TRBJ2-2; TRBD2 might be the D (6 bases). Trimming cost V 9 bases and J 6 bases, with 15 bases left between them. The CDR3 is 13 amino acids. Germline V gene sequence: CDR1 SGHRS, CDR2 YFSETQ. This CDR3 is CAISGESPGELFF. CDR3 coding DNA: TGCGCCATCTCGGGGGAGAGCCCCGGGGAGCTGTTTTTT.

The gene calls are TRBV5-1 and TRBJ2-7, with TRBD2 matching over 8 bases. The CDR3 length is 15 residues. CDR1 is SGHRS, CDR2 YFSETQ, per germline. V was pared by 0 bases and J by 6 bases, with 8 bases of the junction left unmatched. The CDR3: CASSLGSRGVGEQYF. The CDR3 nucleotides read TGCGCCAGCAGCTTGGGATCGCGGGGGGTAGGCGAGCAGTACTTC.

The chain employs TRBV18 and TRBJ2-5; 9 bases are shared with TRBD1. The CDR3 sequence is 14 residues long. V lost 3 bases, J lost 4 bases, and 3 bases stayed unmatched. Germline lookup yields CDR1 KGHSH and CDR2 LQKENI. This CDR3 reads CASSPGDRAETQYF. The CDR3 DNA sequence: TGTGCCAGCTCACCCGGGGACAGGGCAGAGACCCAGTACTTC.

The chain recombines TRBV19 with TRBJ1-2, with TRBD1 matching over 7 bases. This CDR3 region has 13 residues. CDR1 is LNHDA and CDR2 is SQIVND in the germline V gene (reference sequence). Trimming took 7 bases from V and 3 from J; bases not matched to a gene: 5. The CDR3 DNA reads TGTGCCAGTAACGACAGGGCGGACTATGGCTACACCTTC. Protein: CASNDRADYGYTF.

CDR3 loop: CASSHPRGGVLAKNIQYF. DNA of the CDR3: TGTGCCAGCAGCCATCCAAGAGGAGGGGTCTTAGCCAAAAACATTCAGTACTTC. The gene calls are TRBV14 and TRBJ2-4; a weak D match, TRBD2 (6 bases). Germline lookup yields CDR1 SGHDN and CDR2 FVKESK. The CDR3 totals 18 residues. The V end was cut by 3 bases, the J end by 0 bases, with 18 bases between.

The chain couples TRBV5-1 to TRBJ2-7, with TRBD2 matching over 8 bases. This CDR3 region has 15 residues. Trimming at V came to 0 bases and at J to 5 bases, leaving 7 bases not matched to a gene. Looked up from germline, CDR1 is SGHRS and CDR2 is YFSETQ. Here the CDR3 DNA reads TGCGCCAGCAGCTTGGCGGTTAGCGGGGCCCACGAGCAGTACTTC. As protein: CASSLAVSGAHEQYF.

This clone was observed a few times. The chain is built from TRBV30 and TRBJ1-2; TRBD1 matches at 7 bases. CDR3 length: 15 residues. J gave up 8 bases and V 3 bases, and 15 bases lay outside the gene matches. The germline CDR1 and CDR2 sequences are GTSNPN and SVGIG (reference sequence). The CDR3 spells CAWSGRLRQGGGYTF. The CDR3 coding sequence is TGTGCCTGGAGCGGAAGGTTGAGACAGGGTGGAGGCTACACCTTC. Complete variable domain (other parts from reference TRBV30 and TRBJ1-2): SQTIHQWPATLVQPVGSPLSLECTVEGTSNPNLYWYRQAAGRGLQLLFYSVGIGQISSEVPQNLSASRPQDRQFILSSKKLLLSDSGFYLCAWSGRLRQGGGYTFGSGTRLTVV.

The chain is built from TRBV5-4 and TRBJ2-1; 7 bases agree with TRBD1. The germline V gene has CDR1 SGHNT and CDR2 YYREEE (reference sequence). V was clipped by 3 bases and J by 4 bases; unmatched bases: 4. This CDR3 is 14 amino acids long. The CDR3 here is CASSSGQTYNEQFF. For the CDR3, the DNA is TGTGCCAGCAGCTCGGGACAGACGTACAATGAGCAGTTCTTC.

The chain couples TRBV4-1 to TRBJ2-7, with TRBD2 matching over 8 bases. V lost 4 bases and J lost 13; bases outside the gene matches: 12. This CDR3 has 13 amino acids. The germline gives CDR1 MGHRA, CDR2 YSYEKL. As DNA, the CDR3 is TGCGCCAGCAGCCCAGAGAACACGGGGGGGACCTACTTC. Translation: CASSPENTGGTYF.

The chain uses TRBV6-5 and TRBJ1-3; D is perhaps TRBD1 (5 bases). The V end was cut by 10 bases, the J end by 0 bases, with 13 bases between. This CDR3 has 14 amino acids. Germline-derived CDR1 and CDR2 are MNHEY and SVGAGI. The CDR3 nucleotides are TGTGCCACCCAGGGAACAGTCTCTGGAAACACCATATATTTT. Protein product: CATQGTVSGNTIYF.